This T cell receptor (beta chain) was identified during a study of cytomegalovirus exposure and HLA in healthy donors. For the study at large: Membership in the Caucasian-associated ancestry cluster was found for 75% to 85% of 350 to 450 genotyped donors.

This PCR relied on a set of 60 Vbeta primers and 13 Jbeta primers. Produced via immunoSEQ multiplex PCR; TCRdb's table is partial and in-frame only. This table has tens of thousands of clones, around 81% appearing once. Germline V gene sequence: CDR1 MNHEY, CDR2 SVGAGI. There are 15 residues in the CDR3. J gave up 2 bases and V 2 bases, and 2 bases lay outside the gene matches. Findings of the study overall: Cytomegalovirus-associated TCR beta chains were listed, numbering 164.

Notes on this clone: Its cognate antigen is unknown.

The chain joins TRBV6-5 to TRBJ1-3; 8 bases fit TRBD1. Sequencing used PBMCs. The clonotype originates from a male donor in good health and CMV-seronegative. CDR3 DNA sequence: TGTGCCAGCAGTTACCAGGGGGCAGCTGGAAACACCATATATTTT. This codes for CASSYQGAAGNTIYF.